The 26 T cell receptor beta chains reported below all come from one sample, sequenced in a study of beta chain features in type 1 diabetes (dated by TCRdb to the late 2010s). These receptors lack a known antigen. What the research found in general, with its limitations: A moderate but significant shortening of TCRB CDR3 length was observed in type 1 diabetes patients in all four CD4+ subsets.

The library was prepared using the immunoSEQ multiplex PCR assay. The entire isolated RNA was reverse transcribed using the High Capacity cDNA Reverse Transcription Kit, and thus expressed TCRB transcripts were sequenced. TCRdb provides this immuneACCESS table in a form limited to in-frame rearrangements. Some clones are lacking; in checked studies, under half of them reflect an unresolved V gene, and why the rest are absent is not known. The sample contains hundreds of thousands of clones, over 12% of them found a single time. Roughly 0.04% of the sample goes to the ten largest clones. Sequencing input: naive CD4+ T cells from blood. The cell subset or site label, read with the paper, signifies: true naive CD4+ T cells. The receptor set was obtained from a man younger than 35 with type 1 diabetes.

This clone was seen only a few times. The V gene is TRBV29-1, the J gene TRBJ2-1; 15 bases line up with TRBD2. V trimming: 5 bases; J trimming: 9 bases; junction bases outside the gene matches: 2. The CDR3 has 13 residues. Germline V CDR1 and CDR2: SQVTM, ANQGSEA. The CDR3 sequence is CSVRGLAGGEQFF. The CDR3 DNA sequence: TGCAGCGTTAGGGGACTAGCGGGGGGTGAGCAGTTCTTC.

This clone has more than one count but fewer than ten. CDR3 bases: TGCGCCAGCAGCTTGGAAGCCCTCTCCTACGAGCAGTACTTC. Amino acids: CASSLEALSYEQYF. V usage is TRBV5-1 and J usage is TRBJ2-7; D is ambiguous. The V end lost 0 bases, the J end lost 0 bases, and 7 bases lay between the germline ends. The CDR3 has 14 amino acids. Germline lookup yields CDR1 SGHRS and CDR2 YFSETQ.

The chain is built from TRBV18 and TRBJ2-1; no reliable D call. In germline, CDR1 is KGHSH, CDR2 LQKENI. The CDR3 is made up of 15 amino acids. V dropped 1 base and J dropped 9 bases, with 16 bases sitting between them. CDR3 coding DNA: TGTGCCAGCTCACCACAGGTTGGACCGGACGGTGAGCAGTTCTTC. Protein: CASSPQVGPDGEQFF.

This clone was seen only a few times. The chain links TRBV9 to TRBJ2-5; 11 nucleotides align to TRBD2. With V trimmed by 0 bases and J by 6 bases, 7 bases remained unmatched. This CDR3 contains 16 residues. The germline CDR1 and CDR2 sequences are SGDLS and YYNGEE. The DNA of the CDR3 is TGTGCCAGCAGCGTAGGCGAGACTAGCGGGGTGCAGACCCAGTACTTC. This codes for CASSVGETSGVQTQYF.

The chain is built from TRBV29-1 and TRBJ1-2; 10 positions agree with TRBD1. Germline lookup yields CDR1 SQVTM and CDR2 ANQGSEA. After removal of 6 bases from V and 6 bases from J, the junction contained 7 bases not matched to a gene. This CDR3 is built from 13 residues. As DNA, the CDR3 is TGCAGCGTATGGACAGGGGGTATCGATGGCTACACCTTC. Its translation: CSVWTGGIDGYTF. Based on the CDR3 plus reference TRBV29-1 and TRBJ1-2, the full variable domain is SAVISQKPSRDICQRGTSLTIQCQVDSQVTMMFWYRQQPGQSLTLIATANQGSEATYESGFVIDKFPISRPNLTFSTLTVSNMSPEDSSIYLCSVWTGGIDGYTFGSGTRLTVV.

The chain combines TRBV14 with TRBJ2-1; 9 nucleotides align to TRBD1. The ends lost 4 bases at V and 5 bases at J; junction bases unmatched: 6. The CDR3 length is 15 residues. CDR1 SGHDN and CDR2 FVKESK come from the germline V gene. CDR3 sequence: CASSLLQGADNEQFF. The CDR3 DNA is TGTGCCAGCAGCCTTTTACAGGGGGCGGACAATGAGCAGTTCTTC. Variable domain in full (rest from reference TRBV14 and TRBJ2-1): EAGVTQFPSHSVIEKGQTVTLRCDPISGHDNLYWYRRVMGKEIKFLLHFVKESKQDESGMPNNRFLAERTGGTYSTLKVQPAELEDSGVYFCASSLLQGADNEQFFGPGTRLTVL.

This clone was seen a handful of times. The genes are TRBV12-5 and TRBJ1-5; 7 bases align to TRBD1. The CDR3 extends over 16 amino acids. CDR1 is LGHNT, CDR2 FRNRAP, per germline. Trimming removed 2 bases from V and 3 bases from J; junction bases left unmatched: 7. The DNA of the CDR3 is TGTGCTAGTGGTTTGACCGACAGGGAGATCAATCAGCCCCAGCATTTT. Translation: CASGLTDREINQPQHF.

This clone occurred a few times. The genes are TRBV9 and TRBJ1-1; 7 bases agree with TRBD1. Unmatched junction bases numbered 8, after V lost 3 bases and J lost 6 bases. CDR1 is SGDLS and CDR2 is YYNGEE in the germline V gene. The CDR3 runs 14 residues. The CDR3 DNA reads TGTGCCAGCAGCGAATTGAGGGGGCGGTCTGAAGCTTTCTTT. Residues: CASSELRGRSEAFF.

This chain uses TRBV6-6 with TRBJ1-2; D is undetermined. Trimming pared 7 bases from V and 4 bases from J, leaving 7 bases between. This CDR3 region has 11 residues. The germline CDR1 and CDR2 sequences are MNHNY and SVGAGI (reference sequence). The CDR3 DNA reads TGTGCCAGCATGGCCGGCTATGGCTACACCTTC. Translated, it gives CASMAGYGYTF.

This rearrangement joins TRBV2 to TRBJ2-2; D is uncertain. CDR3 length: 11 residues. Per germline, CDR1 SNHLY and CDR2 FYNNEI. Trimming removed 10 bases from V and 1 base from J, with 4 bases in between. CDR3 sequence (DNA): TGTGCCACCCTGAACACCGGGGAGCTGTTTTTT. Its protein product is CATLNTGELFF. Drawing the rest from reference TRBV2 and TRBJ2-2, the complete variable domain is EPEVTQTPSHQVTQMGQEVILRCVPISNHLYFYWYRQILGQKVEFLVSFYNNEISEKSEIFDDQFSVERPDGSNFTLKIRSTKLEDSAMYFCATLNTGELFFGEGSRLTVL.

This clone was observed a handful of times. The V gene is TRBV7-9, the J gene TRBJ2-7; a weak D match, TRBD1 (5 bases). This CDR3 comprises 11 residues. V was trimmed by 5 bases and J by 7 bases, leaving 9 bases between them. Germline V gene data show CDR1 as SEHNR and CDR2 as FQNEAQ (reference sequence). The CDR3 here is CASSPRQEQYF. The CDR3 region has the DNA TGTGCCAGCAGCCCAAGACAGGAGCAGTACTTC.

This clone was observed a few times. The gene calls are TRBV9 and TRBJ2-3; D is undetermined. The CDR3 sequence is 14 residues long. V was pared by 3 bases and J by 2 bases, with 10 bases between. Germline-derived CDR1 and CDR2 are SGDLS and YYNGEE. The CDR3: CASSAKVPTDTQYF. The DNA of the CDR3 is TGTGCCAGCAGCGCAAAGGTGCCCACAGATACGCAGTATTTT.

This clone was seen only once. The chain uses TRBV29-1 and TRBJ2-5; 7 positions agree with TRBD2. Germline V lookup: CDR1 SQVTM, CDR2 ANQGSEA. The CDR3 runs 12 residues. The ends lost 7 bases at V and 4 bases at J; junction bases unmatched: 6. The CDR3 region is CSGGGVAETQYF. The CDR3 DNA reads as TGCAGCGGCGGGGGAGTCGCAGAGACCCAGTACTTC.

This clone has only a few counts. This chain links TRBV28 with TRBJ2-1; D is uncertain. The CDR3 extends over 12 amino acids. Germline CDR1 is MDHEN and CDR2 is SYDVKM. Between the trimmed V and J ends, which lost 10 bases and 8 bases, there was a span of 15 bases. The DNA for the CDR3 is TGTGCCATCGGATCAACCCGGTATGAGCAGTTCTTC. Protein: CAIGSTRYEQFF.

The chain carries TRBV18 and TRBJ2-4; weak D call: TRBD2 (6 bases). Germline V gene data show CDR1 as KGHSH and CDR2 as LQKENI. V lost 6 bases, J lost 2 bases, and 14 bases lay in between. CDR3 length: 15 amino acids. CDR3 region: CASSLYAGTKNIQYF. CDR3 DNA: TGTGCCAGCTCTCTCTACGCGGGGACCAAAAACATTCAGTACTTC.

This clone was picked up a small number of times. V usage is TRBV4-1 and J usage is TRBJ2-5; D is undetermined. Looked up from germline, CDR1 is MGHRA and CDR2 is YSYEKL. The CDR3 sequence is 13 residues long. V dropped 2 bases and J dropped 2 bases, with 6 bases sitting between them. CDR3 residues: CASSQLDQETQYF. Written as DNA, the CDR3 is TGCGCCAGCAGCCAACTGGATCAAGAGACCCAGTACTTC.

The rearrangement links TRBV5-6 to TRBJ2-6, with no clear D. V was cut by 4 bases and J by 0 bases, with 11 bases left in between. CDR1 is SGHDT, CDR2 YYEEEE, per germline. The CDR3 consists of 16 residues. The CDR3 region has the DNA TGTGCCAGCAGCCCTGTAGGATCCTCTGGGGCCAACGTCCTGACTTTC. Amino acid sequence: CASSPVGSSGANVLTF. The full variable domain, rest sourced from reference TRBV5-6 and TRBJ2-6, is DAGVTQSPTHLIKTRGQQVTLRCSPKSGHDTVSWYQQALGQGPQFIFQYYEEEERQRGNFPDRFSGHQFPNYSSELNVNALLLGDSALYLCASSPVGSSGANVLTFGAGSRLTVL.

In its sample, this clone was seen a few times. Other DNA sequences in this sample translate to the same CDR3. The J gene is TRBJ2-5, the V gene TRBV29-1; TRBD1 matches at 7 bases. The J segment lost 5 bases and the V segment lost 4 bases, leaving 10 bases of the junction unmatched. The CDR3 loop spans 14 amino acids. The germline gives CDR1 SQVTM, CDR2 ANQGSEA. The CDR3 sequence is CSVVRTGSMETQYF. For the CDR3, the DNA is TGCAGCGTTGTAAGGACAGGATCAATGGAGACCCAGTACTTC.

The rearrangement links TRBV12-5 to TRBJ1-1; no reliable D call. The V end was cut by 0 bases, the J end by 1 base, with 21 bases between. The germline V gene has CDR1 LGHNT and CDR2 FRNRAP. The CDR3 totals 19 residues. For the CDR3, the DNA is TGTGCTAGTGGTTTGGTCCCTTGGGGTGACGCCCGGGGGAACACTGAAGCTTTCTTT. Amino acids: CASGLVPWGDARGNTEAFF.

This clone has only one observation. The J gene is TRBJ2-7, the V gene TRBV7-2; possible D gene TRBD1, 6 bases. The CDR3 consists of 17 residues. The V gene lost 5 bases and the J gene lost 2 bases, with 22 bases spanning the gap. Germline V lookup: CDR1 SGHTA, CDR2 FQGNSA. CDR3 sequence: CASSGSGTTEPPYEQYF. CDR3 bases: TGTGCCAGCAGCGGGTCCGGGACAACCGAACCCCCCTACGAGCAGTACTTC.

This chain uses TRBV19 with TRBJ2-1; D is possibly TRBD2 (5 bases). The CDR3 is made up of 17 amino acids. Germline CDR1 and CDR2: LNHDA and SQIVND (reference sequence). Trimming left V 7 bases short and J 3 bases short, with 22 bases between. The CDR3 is CASTRAPPSGRYNEQFF. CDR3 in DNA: TGTGCCAGTACCCGTGCACCCCCGAGCGGCCGCTACAATGAGCAGTTCTTC.

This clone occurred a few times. The CDR3 loop reads CASSLTGQIGQYF. The CDR3 DNA reads as TGTGCCAGCAGCTTAACAGGCCAAATTGGGCAGTACTTC. The gene calls are TRBV7-2 and TRBJ2-7; D is perhaps TRBD1 (5 bases). Germline-derived CDR1 and CDR2 are SGHTA and FQGNSA. The CDR3 is 13 amino acids. V lost 2 bases and J lost 9, with 14 bases in between.

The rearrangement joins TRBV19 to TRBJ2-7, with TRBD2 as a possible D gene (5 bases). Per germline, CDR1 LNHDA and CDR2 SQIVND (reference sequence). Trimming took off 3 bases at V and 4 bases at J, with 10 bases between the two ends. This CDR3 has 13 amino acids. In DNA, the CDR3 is TGTGCCAGTAGTATCGAAGGCGGGTACGAGCAGTACTTC. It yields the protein CASSIEGGYEQYF. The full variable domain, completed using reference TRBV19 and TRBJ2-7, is DGGITQSPKYLFRKEGQNVTLSCEQNLNHDAMYWYRQDPGQGLRLIYYSQIVNDFQKGDIAEGYSVSREKKESFPLTVTSAQKNPTAFYLCASSIEGGYEQYFGPGTRLTVT.

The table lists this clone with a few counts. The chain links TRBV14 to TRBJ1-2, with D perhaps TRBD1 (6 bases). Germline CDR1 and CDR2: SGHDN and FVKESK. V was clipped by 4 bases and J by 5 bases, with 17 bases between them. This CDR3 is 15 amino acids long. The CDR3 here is CASSLGQIVGYGYTF. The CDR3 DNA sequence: TGTGCCAGCAGCCTCGGACAGATCGTTGGGTATGGCTACACCTTC.

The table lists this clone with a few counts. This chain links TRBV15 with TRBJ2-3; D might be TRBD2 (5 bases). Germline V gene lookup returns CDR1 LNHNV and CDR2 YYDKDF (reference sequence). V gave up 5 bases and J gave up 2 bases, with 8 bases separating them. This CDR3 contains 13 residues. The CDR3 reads CATSLRATDTQYF. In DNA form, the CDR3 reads TGTGCCACCAGCCTGAGGGCCACAGATACGCAGTATTTT.

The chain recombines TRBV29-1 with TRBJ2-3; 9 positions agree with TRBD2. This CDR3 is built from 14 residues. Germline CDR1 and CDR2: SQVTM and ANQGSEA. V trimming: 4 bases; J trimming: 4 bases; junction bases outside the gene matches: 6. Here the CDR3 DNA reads TGCAGCGTTGTCGGGCGGGGGGGCGCAGATACGCAGTATTTT. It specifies CSVVGRGGADTQYF.